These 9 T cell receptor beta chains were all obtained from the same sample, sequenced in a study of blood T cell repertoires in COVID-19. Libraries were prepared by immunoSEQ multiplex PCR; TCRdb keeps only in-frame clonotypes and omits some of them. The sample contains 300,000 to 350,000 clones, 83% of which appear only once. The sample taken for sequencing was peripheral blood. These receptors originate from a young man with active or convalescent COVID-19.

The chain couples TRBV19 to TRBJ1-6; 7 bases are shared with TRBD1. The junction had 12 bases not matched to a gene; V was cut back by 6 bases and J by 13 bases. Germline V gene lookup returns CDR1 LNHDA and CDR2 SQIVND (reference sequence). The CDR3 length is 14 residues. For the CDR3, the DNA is TGTGCCAGTAGACCCGGGACAGCTCCGGCCCCCCTCCACTTT. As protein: CASRPGTAPAPLHF.

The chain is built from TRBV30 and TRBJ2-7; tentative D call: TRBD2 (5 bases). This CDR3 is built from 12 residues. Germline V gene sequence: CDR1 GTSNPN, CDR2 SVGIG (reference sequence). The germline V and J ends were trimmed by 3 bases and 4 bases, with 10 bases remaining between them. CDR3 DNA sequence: TGTGCCTGGAGCAGTCGGGGTTACGAGCAGTACTTC. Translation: CAWSSRGYEQYF.

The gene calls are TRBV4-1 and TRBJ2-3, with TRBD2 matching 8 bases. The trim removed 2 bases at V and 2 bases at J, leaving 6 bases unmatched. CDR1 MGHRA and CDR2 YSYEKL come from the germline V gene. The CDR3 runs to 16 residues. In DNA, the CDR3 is TGCGCCAGCAGCCAATTACAACTAGCGGACACAGATACGCAGTATTTT. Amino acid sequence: CASSQLQLADTDTQYF.

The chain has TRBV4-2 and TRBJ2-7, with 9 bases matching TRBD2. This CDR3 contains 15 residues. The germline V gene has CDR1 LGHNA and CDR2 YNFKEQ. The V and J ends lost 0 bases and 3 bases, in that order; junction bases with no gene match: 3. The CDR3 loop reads CASSQDLAGSYEQYF. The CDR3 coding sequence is TGTGCCAGCAGCCAAGATCTAGCGGGAAGCTACGAGCAGTACTTC.

CDR3 residues: CASSSRDSNQPQHF. The CDR3 DNA follows: TGTGCCAGCAGCTCCAGGGATAGCAATCAGCCCCAGCATTTT. This chain uses TRBV7-2 with TRBJ1-5; a weak D match, TRBD1 (5 bases). CDR3 size: 14 residues. The V end was cut by 4 bases, the J end by 0 bases, with 7 bases between. Germline lookup yields CDR1 SGHTA and CDR2 FQGNSA.

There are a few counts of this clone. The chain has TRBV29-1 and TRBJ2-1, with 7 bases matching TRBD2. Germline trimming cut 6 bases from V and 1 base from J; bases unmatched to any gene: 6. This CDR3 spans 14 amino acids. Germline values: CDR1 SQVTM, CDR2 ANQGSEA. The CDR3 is CSVVGGSSYNEQFF. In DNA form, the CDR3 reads TGCAGCGTCGTAGGCGGGAGTTCCTACAATGAGCAGTTCTTC.

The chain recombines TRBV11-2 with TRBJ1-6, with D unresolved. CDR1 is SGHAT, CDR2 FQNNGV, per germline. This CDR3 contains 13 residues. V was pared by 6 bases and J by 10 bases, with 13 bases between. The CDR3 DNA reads TGTGCCAGCAGACACGAATTAACGTCACCCCTCCACTTT. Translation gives CASRHELTSPLHF.

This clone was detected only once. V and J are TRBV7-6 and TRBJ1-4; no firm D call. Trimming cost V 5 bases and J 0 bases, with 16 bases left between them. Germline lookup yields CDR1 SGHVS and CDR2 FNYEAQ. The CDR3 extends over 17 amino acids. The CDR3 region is CASSKISSHSTNEKLFF. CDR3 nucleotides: TGTGCCAGCAGCAAGATATCGTCCCACTCAACTAATGAAAAACTGTTTTTT.

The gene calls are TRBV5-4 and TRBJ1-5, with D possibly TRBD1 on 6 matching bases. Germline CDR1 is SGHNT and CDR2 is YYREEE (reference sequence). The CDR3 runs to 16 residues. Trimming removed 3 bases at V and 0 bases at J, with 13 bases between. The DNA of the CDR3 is TGTGCCAGCAGCTGGGGGGGGCGGATTAGCAATCAGCCCCAGCATTTT. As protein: CASSWGGRISNQPQHF.